Listed below are T cell receptor beta chains from one sample, sequenced in a study of T-cell reconstitution after alpha-beta-depleted transplantation in children. TCRdb used MiXCR to reprocess the PCR reads, holding one entry per CDR3 protein. The sample carries about 610,000 distinct CDR3 sequences, over 9.5% recorded once. The material was PBMCs from the stem cell graft donor, obtained from the stem cell graft. The receptors were gathered from a human donor who donated a stem cell graft to a child with acute myeloid leukemia. Both conserved end residues are part of each CDR3. Expanded clones are given a class, and other clones once, few, many or no size at all.

J gene	clone size	V gene	CDR3 protein
TRBJ2-3	.	TRBV7-2	CASSSRGGPDTQYF
TRBJ2-3	few	TRBV20-1	CSAETSGRSADTQYF
TRBJ2-2	many	TRBV12-3/TRBV12-4	CASSFGPGELFF
TRBJ1-4	.	TRBV20-1	CCARDLSNPGEKLFF
TRBJ1-2	few	TRBV4-3	CASSQDLRGAGGIYGYTF
TRBJ1-5	.	TRBV15	CATSRGGDGNQPQHF
TRBJ1-4	few	TRBV9	CASSPRQGREKLFF
TRBJ1-2	many	TRBV20-1	CSALSQGYGYTF
TRBJ1-1	few	TRBV12-3/TRBV12-4	CASSRGLEFRTEAFF
TRBJ2-7	many	TRBV27	CASSLGGIHEQYF
TRBJ1-2	.	TRBV5-1	CASSLEGGVSGGYTF
TRBJ1-1	.	TRBV18	CASSPRRGGTEAFF
TRBJ2-2	many	TRBV15	CATSRDQGRGGELFF
TRBJ2-7	few	TRBV10-3	CAISWDRIYEQYF
TRBJ2-1	many	TRBV11-2	CASSLVPREDEQFF
TRBJ2-3	.	TRBV29-1	CSVGTGGMTDTQYF
TRBJ2-3	many	TRBV7-2	CASSLWDRGTDTQYF
TRBJ2-3	few	TRBV20-1	CSASREGVLDTQYF
TRBJ2-2	few	TRBV7-3	CASSRSGESTGELFF
TRBJ2-6	few	TRBV27	CASSLKAGHFSGANVLTF
TRBJ2-5	many	TRBV20-1	CSARRGPERETQYF